This section outlines one T cell receptor (beta chain) sequence together with its context. No antigen is known for it. This specimen belongs to a study of T cell responses to AZD1222 COVID-19 vaccine. The V end was cut by 1 base, the J end by 8 bases, with 17 bases between. From germline, CDR1 is SGHVS and CDR2 FQNEAQ. The CDR3 is made up of 15 amino acids. TCRdb keeps only in-frame clones here, not all; method: immunoSEQ multiplex PCR. The table has about 100,000 clones, 88% seen once; the top ten hold less than 9.5%. The study, taken as a whole, reports: Compared with day 0, the breadth and depth of the Spike-specific TCR repertoire rose significantly after two doses of AZD1222. At 160-218 and 743-854, vaccine-associated CD4 TCRs were dominant, and they spanned spike.

The source is an adult in good health. V usage is TRBV7-8 and J usage is TRBJ1-2; maybe TRBD1 (6 bases). The sequences come from peripheral blood, collected on day 0 of AZD1222 vaccination. CDR3 amino acids: CASSLVRGREVGYTF. DNA for the CDR3: TGTGCCAGCAGCTTAGTCCGGGGGCGGGAGGTCGGCTACACCTTC. Full variable domain (outside the CDR3, taken from reference TRBV7-8 and TRBJ1-2): GAGVSQSPRYKVAKRGQDVALRCDPISGHVSLFWYQQALGQGPEFLTYFQNEAQLDKSGLPSDRFFAERPEGSVSTLKIQRTQQEDSAVYLCASSLVRGREVGYTFGSGTRLTVV.